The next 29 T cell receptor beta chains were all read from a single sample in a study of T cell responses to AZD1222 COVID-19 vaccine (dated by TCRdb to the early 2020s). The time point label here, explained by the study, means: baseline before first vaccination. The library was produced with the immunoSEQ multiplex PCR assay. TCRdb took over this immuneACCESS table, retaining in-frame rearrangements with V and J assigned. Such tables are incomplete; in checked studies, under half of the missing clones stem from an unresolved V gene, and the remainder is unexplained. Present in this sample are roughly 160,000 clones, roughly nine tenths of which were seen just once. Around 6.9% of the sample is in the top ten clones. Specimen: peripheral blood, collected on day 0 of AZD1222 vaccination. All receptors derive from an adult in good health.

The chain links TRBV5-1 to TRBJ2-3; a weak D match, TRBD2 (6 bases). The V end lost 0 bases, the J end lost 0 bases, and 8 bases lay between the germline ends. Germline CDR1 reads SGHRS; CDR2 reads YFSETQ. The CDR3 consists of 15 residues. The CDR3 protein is CASSLVGTSTDTQYF. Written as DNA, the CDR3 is TGCGCCAGCAGCTTGGTTGGGACTAGCACAGATACGCAGTATTTT.

CDR3 bases: TGCAGCGTTTCCCTGGGTGAAAAACTGTTTTTT. It encodes CSVSLGEKLFF. This sequence joins TRBV29-1 and TRBJ1-4; D ambiguous. The CDR3 has 11 residues. Germline loops: CDR1 SQVTM, CDR2 ANQGSEA. V gave up 5 bases and J gave up 7 bases, with 8 bases separating them.

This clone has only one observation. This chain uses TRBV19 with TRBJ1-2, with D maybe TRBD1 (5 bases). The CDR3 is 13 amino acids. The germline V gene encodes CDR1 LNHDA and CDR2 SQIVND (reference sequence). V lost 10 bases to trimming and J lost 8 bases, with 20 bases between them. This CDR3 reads CAIREGRAPGYTF. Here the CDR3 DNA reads TGTGCCATTCGAGAGGGACGGGCGCCGGGCTACACCTTC.

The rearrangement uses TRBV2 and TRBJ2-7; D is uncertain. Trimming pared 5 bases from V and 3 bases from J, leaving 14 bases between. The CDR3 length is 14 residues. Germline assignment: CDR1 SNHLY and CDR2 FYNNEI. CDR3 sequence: CASSSHGGGYEQYV. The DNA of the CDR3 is TGTGCCAGCAGTAGTCACGGCGGCGGCTACGAGCAGTACGTC.

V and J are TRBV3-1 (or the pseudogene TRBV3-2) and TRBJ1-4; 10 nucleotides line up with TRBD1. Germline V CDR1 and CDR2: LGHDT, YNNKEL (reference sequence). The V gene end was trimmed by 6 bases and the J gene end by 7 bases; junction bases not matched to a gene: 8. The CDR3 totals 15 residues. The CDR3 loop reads CASSLWDRGPEKLFF. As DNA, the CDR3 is TGTGCCAGCAGTCTGTGGGACAGGGGACCTGAAAAACTGTTTTTT.

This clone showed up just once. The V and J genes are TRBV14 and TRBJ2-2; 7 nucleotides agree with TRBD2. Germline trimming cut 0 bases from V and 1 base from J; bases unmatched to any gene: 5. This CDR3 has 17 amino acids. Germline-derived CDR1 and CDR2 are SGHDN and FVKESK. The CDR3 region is CASSQDVGGGNTGELFF. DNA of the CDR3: TGTGCCAGCAGCCAAGATGTGGGCGGGGGGAACACCGGGGAGCTGTTTTTT.

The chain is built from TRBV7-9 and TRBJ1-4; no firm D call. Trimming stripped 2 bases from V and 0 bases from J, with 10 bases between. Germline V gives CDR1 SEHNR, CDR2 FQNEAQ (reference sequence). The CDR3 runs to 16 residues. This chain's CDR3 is CASSLISGATNEKLFF. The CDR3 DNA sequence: TGTGCCAGCAGCTTAATCTCCGGAGCAACTAATGAAAAACTGTTTTTT.

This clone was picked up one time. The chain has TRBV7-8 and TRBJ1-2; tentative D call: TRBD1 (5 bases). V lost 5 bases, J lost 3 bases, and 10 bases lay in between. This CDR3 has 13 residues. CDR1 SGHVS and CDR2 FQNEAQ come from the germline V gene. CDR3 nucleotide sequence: TGTGCCAGCAGCCCCCGGGGGTACTATGGCTACACCTTC. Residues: CASSPRGYYGYTF. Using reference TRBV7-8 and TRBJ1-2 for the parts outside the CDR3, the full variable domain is GAGVSQSPRYKVAKRGQDVALRCDPISGHVSLFWYQQALGQGPEFLTYFQNEAQLDKSGLPSDRFFAERPEGSVSTLKIQRTQQEDSAVYLCASSPRGYYGYTFGSGTRLTVV.

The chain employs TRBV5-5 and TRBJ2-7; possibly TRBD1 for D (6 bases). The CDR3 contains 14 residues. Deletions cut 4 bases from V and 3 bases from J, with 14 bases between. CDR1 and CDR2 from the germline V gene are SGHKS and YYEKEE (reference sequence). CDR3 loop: CASSVDRLSYEQYF. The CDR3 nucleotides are TGTGCCAGCAGCGTGGACAGACTTAGCTACGAGCAGTACTTC.

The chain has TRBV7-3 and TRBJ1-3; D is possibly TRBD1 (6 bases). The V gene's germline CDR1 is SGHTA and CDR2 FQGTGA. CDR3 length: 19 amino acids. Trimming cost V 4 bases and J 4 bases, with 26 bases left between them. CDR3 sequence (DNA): TGTGCCAGCAGCTCCCTTGGGGGCTCTCCGGGGGCGTCCGGAAACACCATATATTTT. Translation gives CASSSLGGSPGASGNTIYF.

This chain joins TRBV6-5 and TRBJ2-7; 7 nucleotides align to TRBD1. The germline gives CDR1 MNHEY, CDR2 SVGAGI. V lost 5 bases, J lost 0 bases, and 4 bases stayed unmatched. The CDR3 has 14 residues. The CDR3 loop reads CASSRGQLSYEQYF. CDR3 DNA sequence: TGTGCCAGCAGTAGGGGACAGCTCTCCTACGAGCAGTACTTC.

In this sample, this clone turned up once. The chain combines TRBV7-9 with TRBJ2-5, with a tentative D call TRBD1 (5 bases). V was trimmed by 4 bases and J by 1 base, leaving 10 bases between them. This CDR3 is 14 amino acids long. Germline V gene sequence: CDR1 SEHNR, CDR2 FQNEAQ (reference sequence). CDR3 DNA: TGTGCCAGCAGCTCGAGACAGCGCCAAGAGACCCAGTACTTC. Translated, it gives CASSSRQRQETQYF.

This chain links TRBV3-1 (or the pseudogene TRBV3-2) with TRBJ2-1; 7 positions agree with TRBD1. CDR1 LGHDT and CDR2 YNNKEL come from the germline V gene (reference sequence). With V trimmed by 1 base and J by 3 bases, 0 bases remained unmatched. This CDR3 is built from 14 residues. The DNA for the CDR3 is TGTGCCAGCAGCCAAGGACAGGGCTACAATGAGCAGTTCTTC. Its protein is CASSQGQGYNEQFF.

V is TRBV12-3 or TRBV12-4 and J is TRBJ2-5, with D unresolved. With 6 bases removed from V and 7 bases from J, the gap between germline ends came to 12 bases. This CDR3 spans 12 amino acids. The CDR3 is CASRRPAGTQYF. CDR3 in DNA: TGTGCCAGCAGACGACCGGCCGGGACCCAGTACTTC.

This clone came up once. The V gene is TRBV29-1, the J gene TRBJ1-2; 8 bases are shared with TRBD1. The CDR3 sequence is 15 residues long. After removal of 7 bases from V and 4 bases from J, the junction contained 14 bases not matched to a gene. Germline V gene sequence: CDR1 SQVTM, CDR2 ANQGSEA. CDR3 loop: CSADLLSTGGYGYTF. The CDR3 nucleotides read TGCAGCGCTGATCTTCTCTCAACAGGGGGCTATGGCTACACCTTC.

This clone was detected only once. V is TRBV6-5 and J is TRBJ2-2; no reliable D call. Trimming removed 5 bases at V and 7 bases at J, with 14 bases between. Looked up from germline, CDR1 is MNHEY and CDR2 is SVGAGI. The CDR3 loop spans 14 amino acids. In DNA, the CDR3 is TGTGCCAGCAGTATTCTACCGCCCGGCGGGGAGCTGTTTTTT. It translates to CASSILPPGGELFF.

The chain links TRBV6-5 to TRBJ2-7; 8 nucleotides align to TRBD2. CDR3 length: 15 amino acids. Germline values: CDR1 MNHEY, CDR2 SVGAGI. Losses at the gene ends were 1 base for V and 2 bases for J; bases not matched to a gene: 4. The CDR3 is CASSYFAGGTYEQYF. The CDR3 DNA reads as TGTGCCAGCAGTTACTTTGCGGGGGGAACCTACGAGCAGTACTTC.

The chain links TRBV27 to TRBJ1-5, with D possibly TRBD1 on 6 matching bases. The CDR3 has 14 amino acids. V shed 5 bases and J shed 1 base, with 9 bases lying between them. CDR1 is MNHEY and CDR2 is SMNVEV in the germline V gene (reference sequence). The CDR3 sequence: CASSHRASNQPQHF. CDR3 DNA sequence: TGTGCCAGCAGTCACAGGGCGAGCAATCAGCCCCAGCATTTT.

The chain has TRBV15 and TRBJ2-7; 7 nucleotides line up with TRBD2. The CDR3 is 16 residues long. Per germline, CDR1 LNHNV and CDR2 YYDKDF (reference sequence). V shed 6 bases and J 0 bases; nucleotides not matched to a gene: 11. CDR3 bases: TGTGCCACCAGAAGGGAGGGCGGATTGAACTCCTACGAGCAGTACTTC. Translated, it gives CATRREGGLNSYEQYF.

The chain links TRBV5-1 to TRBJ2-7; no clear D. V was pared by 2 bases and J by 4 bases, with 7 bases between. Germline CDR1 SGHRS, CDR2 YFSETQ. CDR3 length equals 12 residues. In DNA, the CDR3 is TGCGCCAGCAGCTTAAAAGGGTACGAGCAGTACTTC. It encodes CASSLKGYEQYF.

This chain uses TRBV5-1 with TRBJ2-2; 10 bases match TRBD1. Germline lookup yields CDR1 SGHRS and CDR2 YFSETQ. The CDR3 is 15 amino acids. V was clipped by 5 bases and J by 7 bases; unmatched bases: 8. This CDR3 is CASRSDRGLDGELFF. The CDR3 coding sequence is TGCGCCAGCAGATCCGACAGGGGGCTTGACGGGGAGCTGTTTTTT.

Here the CDR3 DNA reads TGTGCCAGCAGTAGCAGACCCCGGAGCTACGAGCAGTACGTC. Protein sequence: CASSSRPRSYEQYV. This chain links TRBV6-5 with TRBJ2-7; unclear D gene. V was clipped by 5 bases and J by 3 bases, with 14 bases between them. Germline V CDR1 and CDR2: MNHEY, SVGAGI. The CDR3 consists of 14 residues.

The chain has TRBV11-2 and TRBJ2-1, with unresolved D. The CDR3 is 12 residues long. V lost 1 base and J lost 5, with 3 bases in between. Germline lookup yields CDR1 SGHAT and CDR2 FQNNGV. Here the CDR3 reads CASSLGDNEQFF. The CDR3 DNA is TGTGCCAGCAGCTTAGGGGACAATGAGCAGTTCTTC.

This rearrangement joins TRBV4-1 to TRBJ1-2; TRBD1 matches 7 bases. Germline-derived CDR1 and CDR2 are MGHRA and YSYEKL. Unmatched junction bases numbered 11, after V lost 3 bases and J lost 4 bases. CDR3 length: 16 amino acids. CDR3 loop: CASSQPIQGPTYGYTF. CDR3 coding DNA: TGCGCCAGCAGCCAGCCCATACAGGGGCCGACCTATGGCTACACCTTC.

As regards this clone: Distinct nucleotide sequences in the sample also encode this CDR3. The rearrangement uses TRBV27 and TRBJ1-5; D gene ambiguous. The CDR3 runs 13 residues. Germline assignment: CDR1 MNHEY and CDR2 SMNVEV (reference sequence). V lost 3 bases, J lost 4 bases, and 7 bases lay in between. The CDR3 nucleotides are TGTGCCAGCAGTTTCGGGCGGAATCAGCCCCAGCATTTT. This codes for CASSFGRNQPQHF.

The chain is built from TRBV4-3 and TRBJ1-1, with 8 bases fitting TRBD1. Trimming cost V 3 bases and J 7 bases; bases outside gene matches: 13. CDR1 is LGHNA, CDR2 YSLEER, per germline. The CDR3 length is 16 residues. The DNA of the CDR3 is TGCGCCAGCAGCCATCCCGAAAGACAGGGGCGGATTGAAGCTTTCTTT. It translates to CASSHPERQGRIEAFF.

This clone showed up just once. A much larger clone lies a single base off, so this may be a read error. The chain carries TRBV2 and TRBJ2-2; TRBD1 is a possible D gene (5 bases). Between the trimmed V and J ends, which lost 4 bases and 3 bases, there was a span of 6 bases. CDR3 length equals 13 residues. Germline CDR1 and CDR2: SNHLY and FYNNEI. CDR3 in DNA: TGTGCCAGCAGTGCCAGGGACACCGGGGAGCTGTTTTTT. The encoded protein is CASSARDTGELFF.

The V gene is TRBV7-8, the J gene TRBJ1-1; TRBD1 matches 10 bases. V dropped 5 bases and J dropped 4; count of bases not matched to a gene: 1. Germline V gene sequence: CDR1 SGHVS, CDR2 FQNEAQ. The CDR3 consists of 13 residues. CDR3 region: CASSRDRGTEAFF. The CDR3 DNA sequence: TGTGCCAGCAGCAGGGACAGGGGCACTGAAGCTTTCTTT.

The CDR3 nucleotides read TGTGCCAGCAGCCCCGGAGGGTTTGGAAACACCATATATTTT. The encoded protein is CASSPGGFGNTIYF. J is TRBJ1-3 and V is TRBV3-1 (or the pseudogene TRBV3-2); D is unresolved. Trimming took 4 bases from V and 3 from J, leaving 10 bases between them. Germline CDR1 and CDR2: LGHDT and YNNKEL (reference sequence). There are 14 residues in the CDR3.